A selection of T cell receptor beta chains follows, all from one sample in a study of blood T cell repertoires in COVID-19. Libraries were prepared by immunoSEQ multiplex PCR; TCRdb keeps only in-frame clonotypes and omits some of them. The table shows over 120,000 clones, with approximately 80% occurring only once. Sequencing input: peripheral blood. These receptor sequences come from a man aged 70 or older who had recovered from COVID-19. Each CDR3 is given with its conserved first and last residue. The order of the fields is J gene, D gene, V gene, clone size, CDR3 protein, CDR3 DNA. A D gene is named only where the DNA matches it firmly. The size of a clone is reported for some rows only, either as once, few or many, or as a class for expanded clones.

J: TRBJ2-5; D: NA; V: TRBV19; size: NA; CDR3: CASSTYTQETQYF; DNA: TGTGCCAGTAGTACTTACACCCAAGAGACCCAGTACTTC
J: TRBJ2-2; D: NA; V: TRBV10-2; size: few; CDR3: CASSRSTGELFF; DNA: TGCGCCAGCAGTAGGAGTACCGGGGAGCTGTTTTTT
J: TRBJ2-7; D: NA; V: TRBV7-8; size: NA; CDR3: CASSLGGAGVTSTVQYF; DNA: TGTGCCAGCAGCTTAGGGGGTGCGGGCGTTACCTCTACGGTGCAGTACTTC
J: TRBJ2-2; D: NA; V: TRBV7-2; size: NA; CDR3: CASSLDSRGTGANTGELFF; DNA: TGTGCCAGCAGCTTAGACAGTCGCGGGACGGGTGCGAACACCGGGGAGCTGTTTTTT
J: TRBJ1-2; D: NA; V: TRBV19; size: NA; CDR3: CASRQDREYGYTF; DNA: TGTGCCAGCCGACAGGATCGGGAATATGGCTACACCTTC
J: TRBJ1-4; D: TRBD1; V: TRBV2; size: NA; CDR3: CASSLGQAEEKLFF; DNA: TGTGCCAGCAGTTTAGGACAGGCGGAGGAAAAACTGTTTTTT
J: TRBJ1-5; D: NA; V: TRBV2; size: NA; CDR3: CASRGTQSNQPQHF; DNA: TGTGCCAGCAGGGGGACTCAGAGCAATCAGCCCCAGCATTTT
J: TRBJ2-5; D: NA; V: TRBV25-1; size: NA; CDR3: CASTTIGDYQETQYF; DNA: TGTGCCAGCACCACCATAGGGGACTACCAAGAGACCCAGTACTTC
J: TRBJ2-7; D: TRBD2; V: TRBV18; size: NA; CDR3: CASSPLLAEASEQYF; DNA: TGTGCCAGCTCACCCCTACTAGCGGAAGCCTCCGAGCAGTACTTC
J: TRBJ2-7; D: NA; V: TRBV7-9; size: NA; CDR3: CASLRGTLLSEQYF; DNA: TGTGCCAGCCTCCGTGGGACACTACTATCCGAGCAGTACTTC
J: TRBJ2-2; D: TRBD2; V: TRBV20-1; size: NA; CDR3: CSASEVWEGGELFF; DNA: TGCAGTGCTAGTGAGGTATGGGAGGGCGGGGAGCTGTTTTTT
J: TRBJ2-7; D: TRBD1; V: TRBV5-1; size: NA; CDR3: CASSIGTGGREQYF; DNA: TGCGCCAGCAGCATAGGGACAGGGGGCCGCGAGCAGTACTTC
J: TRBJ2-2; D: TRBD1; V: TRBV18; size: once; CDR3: CASSLRQGMVVAGELFF; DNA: TGTGCCAGCTCACTCCGACAGGGAATGGTTGTCGCCGGGGAGCTGTTTTTT
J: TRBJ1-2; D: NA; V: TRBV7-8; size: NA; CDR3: CASRSQGNYGYTF; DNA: TGTGCCAGCAGGTCCCAGGGGAACTATGGCTACACCTTC
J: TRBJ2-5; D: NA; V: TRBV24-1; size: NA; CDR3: CATSDLTGWYETQYF; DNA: TGTGCCACCAGTGATTTAACAGGGTGGTATGAGACCCAGTACTTC
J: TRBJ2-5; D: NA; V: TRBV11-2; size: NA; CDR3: CASSFALATQETQYF; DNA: TGTGCCAGCAGCTTCGCCCTAGCGACCCAAGAGACCCAGTACTTC
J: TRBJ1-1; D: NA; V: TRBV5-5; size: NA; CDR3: CASSPLGAEAFF; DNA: TGTGCCAGCAGCCCCCTGGGAGCTGAAGCTTTCTTT
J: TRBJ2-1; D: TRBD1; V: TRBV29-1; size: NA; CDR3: CSVVPGQGENEQFF; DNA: TGCAGCGTCGTGCCGGGACAGGGAGAAAATGAGCAGTTCTTC
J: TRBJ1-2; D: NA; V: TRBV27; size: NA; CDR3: CASSPPPGHLNYGYTF; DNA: TGTGCCAGCAGCCCACCTCCGGGACACCTTAACTATGGCTACACCTTC
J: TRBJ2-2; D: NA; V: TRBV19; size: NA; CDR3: CASRITGSAGELFF; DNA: TGTGCCAGTAGGATTACAGGGTCGGCCGGGGAGCTGTTTTTT
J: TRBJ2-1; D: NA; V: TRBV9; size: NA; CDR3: CASSVVPDWYNEQFF; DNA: TGTGCCAGCAGCGTAGTCCCAGATTGGTACAATGAGCAGTTCTTC
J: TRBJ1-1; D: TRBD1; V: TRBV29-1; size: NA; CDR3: CSVRAGGNTEAFF; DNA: TGCAGCGTACGGGCAGGGGGAAACACTGAAGCTTTCTTT
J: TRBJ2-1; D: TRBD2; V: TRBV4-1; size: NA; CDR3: CASSPGLATYNEQFF; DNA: TGCGCCAGCAGCCCCGGACTAGCCACCTACAATGAGCAGTTCTTC
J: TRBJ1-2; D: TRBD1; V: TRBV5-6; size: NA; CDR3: CASSLADRGLYGYTF; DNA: TGTGCCAGCAGCTTGGCGGACAGGGGGCTTTATGGCTACACCTTC
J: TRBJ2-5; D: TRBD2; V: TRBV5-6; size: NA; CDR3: CASSLLGASGAYQETQYF; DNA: TGTGCCAGCAGCTTGCTTGGGGCTAGCGGGGCGTACCAAGAGACCCAGTACTTC
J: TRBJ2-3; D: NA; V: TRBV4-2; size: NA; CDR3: CASSQDGRFMSTDTQYF; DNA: TGTGCCAGCAGCCAAGACGGCAGGTTTATGAGTACAGATACGCAGTATTTT
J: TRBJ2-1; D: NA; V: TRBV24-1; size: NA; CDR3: CATRGQGDEQFF; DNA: TGTGCCACCAGGGGACAAGGCGATGAGCAGTTCTTC
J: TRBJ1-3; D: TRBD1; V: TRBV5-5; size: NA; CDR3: CASSLRTGWFDTIYF; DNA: TGTGCCAGCAGCCTAAGGACAGGGTGGTTCGACACCATATATTTT
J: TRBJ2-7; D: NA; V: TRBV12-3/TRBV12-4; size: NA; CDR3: CASSFSQTGQYF; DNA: TGTGCCAGCAGTTTTTCCCAGACGGGGCAGTACTTC
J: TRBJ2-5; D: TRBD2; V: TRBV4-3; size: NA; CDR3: CASSQDRASGSGGEETQYF; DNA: TGCGCCAGCAGCCAAGATAGGGCTAGCGGGAGTGGAGGGGAAGAGACCCAGTACTTC
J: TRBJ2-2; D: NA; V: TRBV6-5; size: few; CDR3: CASSYSVATTGELFF; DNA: TGTGCCAGCAGTTACTCGGTAGCGACCACCGGGGAGCTGTTTTTT
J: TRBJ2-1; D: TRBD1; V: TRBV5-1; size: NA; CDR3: CASSSTGPGQGSYEQFF; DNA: TGCGCCAGCAGCTCGACTGGCCCGGGACAGGGTAGCTATGAGCAGTTCTTC
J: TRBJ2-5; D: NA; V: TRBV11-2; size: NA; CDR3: CASSPPGFQETQYF; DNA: TGTGCCAGCAGCCCCCCAGGGTTTCAAGAGACCCAGTACTTC
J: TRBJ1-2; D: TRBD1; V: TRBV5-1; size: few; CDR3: CASSSGTGVYGYTF; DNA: TGCGCCAGCAGCTCCGGGACAGGGGTTTATGGCTACACCTTC
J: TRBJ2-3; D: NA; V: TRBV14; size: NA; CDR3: CASSQGASDTQYF; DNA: TGTGCCAGCAGCCAGGGAGCGTCAGATACGCAGTATTTT
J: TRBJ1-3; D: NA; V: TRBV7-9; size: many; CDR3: CASSSSTVHSGNTIYF; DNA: TGTGCCAGCAGCTCCTCGACAGTTCACTCTGGAAACACCATATATTTT
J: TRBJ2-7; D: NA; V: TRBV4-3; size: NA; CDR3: CASSQYKLIHEQYF; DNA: TGCGCCAGCAGCCAATATAAGCTAATTCACGAGCAGTACTTC
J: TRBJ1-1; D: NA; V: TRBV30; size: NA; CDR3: CGGGQWNTEAFF; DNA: TGTGGGGGAGGACAATGGAACACTGAAGCTTTCTTT
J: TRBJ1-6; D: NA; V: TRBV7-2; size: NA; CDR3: CASSLSPGGNSPLHF; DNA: TGTGCCAGCAGCTTATCCCCTGGGGGCAATTCACCCCTCCACTTT
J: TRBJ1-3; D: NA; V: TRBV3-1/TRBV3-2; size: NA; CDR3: CASSSGTGSEGNTIYF; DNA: TGTGCCAGCAGTTCAGGAACAGGGTCTGAAGGAAACACCATATATTTT